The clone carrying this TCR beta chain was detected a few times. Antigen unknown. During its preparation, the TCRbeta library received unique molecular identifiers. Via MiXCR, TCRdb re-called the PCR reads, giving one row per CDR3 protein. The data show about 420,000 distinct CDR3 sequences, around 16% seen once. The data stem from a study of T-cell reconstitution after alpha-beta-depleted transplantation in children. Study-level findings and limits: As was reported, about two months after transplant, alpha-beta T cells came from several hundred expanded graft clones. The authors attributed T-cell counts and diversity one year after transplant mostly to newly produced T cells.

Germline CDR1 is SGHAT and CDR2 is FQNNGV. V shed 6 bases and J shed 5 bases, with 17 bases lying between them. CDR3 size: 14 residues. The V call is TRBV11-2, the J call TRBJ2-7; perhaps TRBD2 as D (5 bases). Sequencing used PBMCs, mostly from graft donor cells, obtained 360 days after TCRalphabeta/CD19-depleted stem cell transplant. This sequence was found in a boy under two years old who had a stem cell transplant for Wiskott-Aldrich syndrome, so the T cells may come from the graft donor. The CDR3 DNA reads TGTGCCAGCAGACCAGGACTCGGCCTCAACGAGCAGTACTTC. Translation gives CASRPGLGLNEQYF.